This TCR beta chain appears in the sequencing data of a study of shared clonotypes between healthy human individuals. Study-wide findings and caveats: The study drew on few donors, limiting represented genetic and exposure-history diversity.

Germline V gene lookup returns CDR1 SGHTA and CDR2 FQGTGA. The ends were cut back, 2 bases at V and 5 bases at J, with 16 bases in the middle. This CDR3 spans 16 amino acids. Profiled with immunoSEQ multiplex PCR; TCRdb holds only in-frame clones, not every one. This table holds 1.4 million or so clones, around 98.5% found once. As to this clone: Its antigen is undetermined.

The chain has TRBV7-3 and TRBJ2-1; TRBD2 might be the D (5 bases). This clonotype originated in a man in his thirties or forties in good health. The sample consisted of naive CD4+ T cells sorted from blood. Subset: CD45RA+ positively selected. The CDR3 loop is CASSLGSAASDNEQFF. The CDR3, as DNA: TGTGCCAGCAGCTTAGGTTCAGCGGCCTCAGACAATGAGCAGTTCTTC.